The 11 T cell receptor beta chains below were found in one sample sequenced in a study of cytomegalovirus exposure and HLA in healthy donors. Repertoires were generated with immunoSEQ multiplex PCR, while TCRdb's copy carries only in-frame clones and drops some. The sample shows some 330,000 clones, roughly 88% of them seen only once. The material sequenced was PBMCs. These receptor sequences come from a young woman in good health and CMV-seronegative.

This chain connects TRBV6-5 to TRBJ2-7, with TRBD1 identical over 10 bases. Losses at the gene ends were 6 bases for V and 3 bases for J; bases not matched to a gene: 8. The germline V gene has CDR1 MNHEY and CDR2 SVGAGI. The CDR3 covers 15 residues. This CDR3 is CASRGKGQGNYEQYF. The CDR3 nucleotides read TGTGCCAGCAGGGGAAAGGGACAGGGGAACTACGAGCAGTACTTC.

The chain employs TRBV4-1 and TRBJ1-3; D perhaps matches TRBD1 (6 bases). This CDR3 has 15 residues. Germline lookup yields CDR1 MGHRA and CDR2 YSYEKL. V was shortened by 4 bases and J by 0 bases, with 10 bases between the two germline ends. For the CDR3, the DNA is TGCGCCAGCAGCCCTACAGGGAGCTCTGGAAACACCATATATTTT. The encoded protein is CASSPTGSSGNTIYF.

CDR3 sequence: CASSFSGENQPQHF. The DNA for the CDR3 is TGTGCCAGCAGTTTTTCAGGGGAAAACCAGCCCCAGCATTTT. The rearrangement joins TRBV28 to TRBJ1-5, with D perhaps TRBD1 (6 bases). Trimming pared 3 bases from V and 7 bases from J, leaving 13 bases between. This CDR3 spans 14 amino acids. From germline, CDR1 is MDHEN and CDR2 SYDVKM.

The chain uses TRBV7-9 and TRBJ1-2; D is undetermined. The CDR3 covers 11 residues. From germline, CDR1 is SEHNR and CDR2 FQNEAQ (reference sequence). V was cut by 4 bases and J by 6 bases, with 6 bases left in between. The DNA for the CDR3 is TGTGCCAGCAGCTCCGCGGATGGCTACACCTTC. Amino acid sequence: CASSSADGYTF.

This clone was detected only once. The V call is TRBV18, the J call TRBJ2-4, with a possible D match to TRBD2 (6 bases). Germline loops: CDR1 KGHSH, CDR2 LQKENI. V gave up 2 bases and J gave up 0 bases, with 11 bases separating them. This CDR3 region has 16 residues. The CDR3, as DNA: TGTGCCAGCTCACCAAGGAGGGGTATAGCCAAAAACATTCAGTACTTC. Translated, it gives CASSPRRGIAKNIQYF. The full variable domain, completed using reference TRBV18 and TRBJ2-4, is NAGVMQNPRHLVRRRGQEARLRCSPMKGHSHVYWYRQLPEEGLKFMVYLQKENIIDESGMPKERFSAEFPKEGPSILRIQQVVRGDSAAYFCASSPRRGIAKNIQYFGAGTRLSVL.

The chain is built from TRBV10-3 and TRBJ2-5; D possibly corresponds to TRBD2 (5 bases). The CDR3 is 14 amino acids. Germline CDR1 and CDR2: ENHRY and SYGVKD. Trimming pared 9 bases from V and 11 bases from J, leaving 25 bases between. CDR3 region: CAISRGSADEGQYF. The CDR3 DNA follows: TGTGCCATTTCTCGAGGGTCCGCGGATGAAGGGCAGTACTTC.

The CDR3 spells CASKSPGSAGGEKLFF. In nucleotides, the CDR3 is TGTGCCAGTAAATCTCCGGGCTCCGCCGGGGGGGAAAAACTGTTTTTT. The chain links TRBV19 to TRBJ1-4; D is possibly TRBD1 (5 bases). This CDR3 has 16 residues. Trimming took off 7 bases at V and 8 bases at J, with 23 bases between the two ends. The V gene's germline CDR1 is LNHDA and CDR2 SQIVND (reference sequence).

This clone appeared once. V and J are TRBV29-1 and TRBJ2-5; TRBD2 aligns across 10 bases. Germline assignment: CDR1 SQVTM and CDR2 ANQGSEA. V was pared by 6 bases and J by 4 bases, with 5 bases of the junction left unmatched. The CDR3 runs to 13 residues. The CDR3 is CSVAGGALETQYF. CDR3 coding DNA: TGCAGCGTAGCGGGGGGGGCTTTAGAGACCCAGTACTTC.

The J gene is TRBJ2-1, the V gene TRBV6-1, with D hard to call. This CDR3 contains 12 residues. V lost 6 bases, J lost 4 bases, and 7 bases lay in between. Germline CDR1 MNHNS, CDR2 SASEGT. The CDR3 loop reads CASRPSYNEQFF. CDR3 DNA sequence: TGTGCCAGCAGACCCAGTTACAATGAGCAGTTCTTC.

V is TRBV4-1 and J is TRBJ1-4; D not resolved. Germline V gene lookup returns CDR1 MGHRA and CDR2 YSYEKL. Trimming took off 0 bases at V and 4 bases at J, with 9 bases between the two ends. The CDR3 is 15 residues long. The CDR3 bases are TGCGCCAGCAGCCAAGAGGGTAACTATAATGAAAAACTGTTTTTT. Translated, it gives CASSQEGNYNEKLFF.

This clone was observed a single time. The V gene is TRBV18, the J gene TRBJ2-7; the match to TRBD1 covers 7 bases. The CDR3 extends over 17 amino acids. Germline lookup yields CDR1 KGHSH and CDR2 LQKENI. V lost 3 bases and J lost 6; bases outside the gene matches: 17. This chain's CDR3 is CASSPETGHLRGSEQYF. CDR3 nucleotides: TGTGCCAGCTCACCTGAGACAGGGCACCTTCGGGGCTCCGAGCAGTACTTC.